This T cell receptor beta chain originates from a study of T cells in localized non-small cell lung cancer. Comments on this clone: Its target is not known.

Study observations and caveats: Elevated blood T cell density was associated with longer overall survival. Compared with tumor, uninvolved adjacent lung displayed greater T cell clonality, ranking highest overall. Because researchers sequenced only one region of the tumor, heterogeneity is still possible.

Some clones are missing from TCRdb's copy, which holds only in-frame ones; the method was immunoSEQ multiplex PCR. The table has around 11,000 clones, 29% seen once; the top ten hold roughly 5.2%. Germline V lookup: CDR1 LGHNT, CDR2 FRNRAP. The CDR3 extends over 15 amino acids. The V and J ends lost 7 bases and 7 bases respectively, with 21 bases between them. The source was lung tumor tissue, collected before any cancer treatment. The chain is built from TRBV12-5 and TRBJ2-3; D is unresolved. The receptor comes from a man aged 35-75 years with stage I lung adenocarcinoma. DNA for the CDR3: TGTGCTAGTGCGGCCCCGGCGGTATTGGTGAATACGCAGTATTTT. It encodes CASAAPAVLVNTQYF.